This TCR beta chain was captured by sequencing in a study of regulatory T cells in long-lasting Graves disease. Time point: persistent/refractory GD, antithyroid drugs over 5 years with positive TRAb. Construction of the TCR library relied on RNA isolated from PBMCs. The sample holds many counts of this clonotype. With iRepertoire HTBI primers and Arm-PCR of CDR3 regions, TCR beta libraries were built. Each CDR3 protein is one row after TCRdb ran MiXCR on the multiplex PCR reads. Of around 510,000 distinct CDR3 sequences listed, less than 25% were seen once; the top ten hold approximately 8%. The source is a female donor with Graves disease. This sample comprised peripheral blood mononuclear cells (PBMCs), obtained when the disease was refractory, from a patient treated with antithyroid drugs.

CDR3 coding DNA: TGTGCCAGCAGTGAAGGGGGTGGGGGCGACGAGCAGTACTTC. Protein: CASSEGGGGDEQYF. The chain recombines TRBV2 with TRBJ2-7, with D possibly being TRBD1 (6 bases). The V gene's germline CDR1 is SNHLY and CDR2 FYNNEI. The V gene lost 1 base and the J gene lost 5 bases, with 12 bases spanning the gap. This CDR3 has 14 amino acids. Full variable domain (missing parts from reference TRBV2 and TRBJ2-7): EPEVTQTPSHQVTQMGQEVILRCVPISNHLYFYWYRQILGQKVEFLVSFYNNEISEKSEIFDDQFSVERPDGSNFTLKIRSTKLEDSAMYFCASSEGGGGDEQYFGPGTRLTVT.